Below, 27 T cell receptor beta chains from the same sample are listed, as sequenced in a study of blood T cell repertoires in COVID-19. The data were produced by immunoSEQ multiplex PCR, yet TCRdb's version contains in-frame clones alone and is incomplete. The sample includes 100,000 to 120,000 clones, 85% of them seen just once. Sequenced material: peripheral blood. The receptors come from a human donor in a cohort sampled during active COVID-19.

V gene TRBV25-1 combines with J gene TRBJ2-1, with a weak D call TRBD1 (5 bases). The length of the CDR3 is 14 residues. Trimming shortened V by 0 bases and J by 4 bases, and 7 bases separated the two germline ends. The germline V gene has CDR1 MGHDK and CDR2 SYGVNS. CDR3 loop: CASSEYQGYNEQFF. CDR3 bases: TGTGCCAGCAGTGAATATCAGGGTTACAATGAGCAGTTCTTC.

The V call is TRBV7-2, the J call TRBJ2-7, with TRBD2 matching over 12 bases. V lost 5 bases and J lost 0; bases outside the gene matches: 5. Germline V gene data show CDR1 as SGHTA and CDR2 as FQGNSA. This CDR3 contains 16 residues. CDR3 sequence: CASSVRLAGASYEQYF. The CDR3 DNA follows: TGTGCCAGCAGCGTGCGACTAGCGGGGGCCTCCTACGAGCAGTACTTC.

This chain uses TRBV25-1 with TRBJ1-2; the D gene is possibly TRBD1 (6 bases). CDR1 is MGHDK, CDR2 SYGVNS, per germline. The CDR3 is 15 residues long. Trimming pared 1 base from V and 3 bases from J, leaving 12 bases between. The CDR3, as DNA: TGTGCCAGCAGTGAATCTAACAGGGCGTACTATGGCTACACCTTC. It codes for CASSESNRAYYGYTF.

This chain links TRBV3-1 (or the pseudogene TRBV3-2) with TRBJ1-6; D is undetermined. CDR1 and CDR2 (germline): LGHDT, YNNKEL (reference sequence). The V end was cut by 0 bases, the J end by 13 bases, with 7 bases between. The CDR3 consists of 12 residues. Written as DNA, the CDR3 is TGTGCCAGCAGCCAAGAGGGCAGGCCCCTCCACTTT. The encoded protein is CASSQEGRPLHF.

The chain recombines TRBV6-5 with TRBJ2-4, with TRBD1 as a possible D gene (5 bases). Germline V gene lookup returns CDR1 MNHEY and CDR2 SVGAGI. The CDR3 runs 13 residues. V lost 6 bases and J lost 9, with 15 bases in between. The CDR3 sequence is CASRNLRGTIQYF. CDR3 DNA sequence: TGTGCCAGCAGAAATCTAAGGGGTACCATTCAGTACTTC.

The V gene is TRBV6-5, the J gene TRBJ1-4, with 7 bases identical to TRBD1. The CDR3 totals 15 residues. In germline, CDR1 is MNHEY, CDR2 SVGAGI. V shed 6 bases, J shed 0 bases, and the junction held 4 bases outside the gene matches. For the CDR3, the DNA is TGTGCCAGCAGGGGACAGCTATCAACTAATGAAAAACTGTTTTTT. This codes for CASRGQLSTNEKLFF.

The rearrangement uses TRBV5-1 and TRBJ2-5; 10 nucleotides align to TRBD2. The length of the CDR3 is 15 residues. V trimming: 1 base; J trimming: 4 bases; junction bases outside the gene matches: 4. CDR1 is SGHRS and CDR2 is YFSETQ in the germline V gene. In DNA form, the CDR3 reads TGCGCCAGCAGCTTGACAGCGGGGGGGCGAGAGACCCAGTACTTC. Translation gives CASSLTAGGRETQYF.

The V and J genes are TRBV23-1 and TRBJ1-1; tentatively, D is TRBD1 (6 bases). TRBV23-1 is identified as an open reading frame with a role that is uncertain. The CDR3 consists of 16 residues. The V and J ends lost 3 bases and 6 bases respectively, with 20 bases between them. The CDR3 DNA follows: TGCGCCAGCAGTCAGGAAGACAGGACCAGTTGGGCTGAAGCTTTCTTT. It specifies CASSQEDRTSWAEAFF.

The genes are TRBV29-1 and TRBJ1-5; D is uncertain. V was trimmed by 1 base and J by 2 bases, leaving 12 bases between them. The CDR3 extends over 15 amino acids. Per germline, CDR1 SQVTM and CDR2 ANQGSEA. CDR3 sequence: CSVEAVKGGNQPQHF. In DNA form, the CDR3 reads TGCAGCGTTGAAGCGGTCAAAGGAGGCAATCAGCCCCAGCATTTT.

The chain has TRBV11-2 and TRBJ2-4, with D perhaps TRBD2 (6 bases). The CDR3 sequence is 13 residues long. Germline assignment: CDR1 SGHAT and CDR2 FQNNGV. Deletions cut 5 bases from V and 8 bases from J, with 13 bases between. As DNA, the CDR3 is TGTGCCAGCAGCCCCGGAGCGGGTTACATTCAGTACTTC. Protein product: CASSPGAGYIQYF.

The genes are TRBV2 and TRBJ2-3; 12 bases fit TRBD2. J lost 2 bases, V lost 3 bases, and 15 bases had no gene match. CDR1 is SNHLY, CDR2 FYNNEI, per germline. This CDR3 has 20 residues. Here the CDR3 reads CASSEPMTSGGRSNTDTQYF. The CDR3 region has the DNA TGTGCCAGCAGTGAGCCAATGACTAGCGGGGGCCGGTCGAACACAGATACGCAGTATTTT.

This clone occurred many times. This rearrangement joins TRBV24-1 to TRBJ2-2; TRBD2 agrees at 11 bases. Germline CDR1 is KGHDR and CDR2 is SFDVKD. Losses at the gene ends were 3 bases for V and 7 bases for J; bases not matched to a gene: 12. This CDR3 has 18 residues. CDR3 protein: CATSDPTVAGGHSGELFF. The CDR3 DNA is TGTGCCACCAGTGATCCGACGGTAGCGGGGGGGCACAGCGGGGAGCTGTTTTTT.

This clone appeared once. V and J are TRBV7-2 and TRBJ1-6; the D gene is possibly TRBD1 (5 bases). V was cut by 3 bases and J by 8 bases, with 11 bases left in between. The length of the CDR3 is 14 residues. Germline V gene lookup returns CDR1 SGHTA and CDR2 FQGNSA. The CDR3 region has the DNA TGTGCCAGCAGCTTTCGCAGGGCTGATTCACCCCTCCACTTT. As protein: CASSFRRADSPLHF.

The chain uses TRBV29-1 and TRBJ1-5; D might be TRBD1 (5 bases). Per the germline V gene, CDR1 is SQVTM and CDR2 is ANQGSEA. The CDR3 has 14 amino acids. V was pared by 5 bases and J by 4 bases, with 15 bases between. The CDR3 coding sequence is TGCAGCGTTCCTTGGGGGGGGTATAATCAGCCCCAGCATTTT. Encoded protein: CSVPWGGYNQPQHF.

The chain employs TRBV4-2 and TRBJ1-2; possibly TRBD1 for D (5 bases). The CDR3 is 15 amino acids. Germline values: CDR1 LGHNA, CDR2 YNFKEQ. Trimming took 0 bases from V and 4 from J, leaving 12 bases between them. As DNA, the CDR3 is TGTGCCAGCAGCCAAGAGGCGGGGGGTGTCTATGGCTACACCTTC. As protein: CASSQEAGGVYGYTF.

The chain links TRBV9 to TRBJ2-3, with D possibly being TRBD2 (5 bases). The CDR3 runs to 15 residues. CDR1 SGDLS and CDR2 YYNGEE come from the germline V gene. Trimming pared 4 bases from V and 1 base from J, leaving 13 bases between. The CDR3 sequence: CASSPQARGTDTQYF. CDR3 bases: TGTGCCAGCAGCCCCCAGGCGCGGGGCACAGATACGCAGTATTTT.

The chain combines TRBV5-1 with TRBJ1-2, with D possibly being TRBD1 (6 bases). Per the germline V gene, CDR1 is SGHRS and CDR2 is YFSETQ. V lost 0 bases to trimming and J lost 6 bases, with 12 bases between them. The CDR3 totals 14 residues. This CDR3 is CASSLVAGDNGYTF. DNA of the CDR3: TGCGCCAGCAGCTTGGTGGCAGGGGACAATGGCTACACCTTC. The entire variable domain, with the rest obtained from reference TRBV5-1 and TRBJ1-2, is as follows: KAGVTQTPRYLIKTRGQQVTLSCSPISGHRSVSWYQQTPGQGLQFLFEYFSETQRNKGNFPGRFSGRQFSNSRSEMNVSTLELGDSALYLCASSLVAGDNGYTFGSGTRLTVV.

V and J are TRBV11-2 and TRBJ2-1; D uncertain. V was pared by 5 bases and J by 4 bases, with 9 bases between. Germline CDR1 SGHAT, CDR2 FQNNGV. CDR3 size: 13 residues. DNA of the CDR3: TGTGCCAGCAGCCTAACCACGTACAATGAGCAGTTCTTC. This codes for CASSLTTYNEQFF.

The chain combines TRBV15 with TRBJ2-7, with TRBD1 as a possible D gene (5 bases). This CDR3 is built from 13 residues. Germline CDR1 is LNHNV and CDR2 is YYDKDF (reference sequence). Trimming took off 0 bases at V and 7 bases at J, with 10 bases between the two ends. CDR3: CATSRETGWEQYF. DNA of the CDR3: TGTGCCACCAGCAGAGAAACAGGCTGGGAGCAGTACTTC.

The rearrangement joins TRBV28 to TRBJ2-7, with 13 bases lining up with TRBD2. There are 16 residues in the CDR3. V dropped 5 bases and J dropped 3; count of bases not matched to a gene: 7. Germline V gene lookup returns CDR1 MDHEN and CDR2 SYDVKM. The CDR3 region has the DNA TGTGCCAGCAGTCAACAGACTAGCGGGGGGTTCTACGAGCAGTACTTC. Translating it yields CASSQQTSGGFYEQYF.

In its sample, this clone was seen once. The chain has TRBV29-1 and TRBJ2-7, with TRBD2 matching 11 bases. With 7 bases clipped from V and 4 bases from J, the junction kept 6 bases outside the gene matches. CDR3 size: 13 residues. The germline V gene encodes CDR1 SQVTM and CDR2 ANQGSEA. CDR3 sequence (DNA): TGCAGCGCGACTAGCGGGGAAGGATACGAGCAGTACTTC. It specifies CSATSGEGYEQYF.

This chain uses TRBV29-1 with TRBJ1-2; weak D call: TRBD1 (6 bases). This CDR3 region has 15 residues. Germline V gene data show CDR1 as SQVTM and CDR2 as ANQGSEA. Trimming took off 5 bases at V and 4 bases at J, with 20 bases between the two ends. The CDR3, as DNA: TGCAGCGTTCTACCAACCAGACAGGAGTCCTATGGCTACACCTTC. Translation: CSVLPTRQESYGYTF.

The V gene is TRBV7-3, the J gene TRBJ2-1; D unresolved. The CDR3 loop spans 13 amino acids. CDR1 and CDR2 from the germline V gene are SGHTA and FQGTGA. The V end was cut by 0 bases, the J end by 5 bases, with 5 bases between. DNA for the CDR3: TGTGCCAGCAGCTTAACCGCAGACAATGAGCAGTTCTTC. Protein sequence: CASSLTADNEQFF. Variable domain in full (rest from reference TRBV7-3 and TRBJ2-1): GAGVSQTPSNKVTEKGKYVELRCDPISGHTALYWYRQSLGQGPEFLIYFQGTGAADDSGLPNDRFFAVRPEGSVSTLKIQRTERGDSAVYLCASSLTADNEQFFGPGTRLTVL.

The chain has TRBV27 and TRBJ2-3; D might be TRBD1 (6 bases). This CDR3 is built from 14 residues. The germline gives CDR1 MNHEY, CDR2 SMNVEV (reference sequence). The V end lost 5 bases, the J end lost 6 bases, and 15 bases lay between the germline ends. The chain's CDR3 is CASSSRRGHDTQYF. The CDR3 region has the DNA TGTGCCAGCAGTAGCCGCAGGGGACACGATACGCAGTATTTT.

The rearrangement joins TRBV6-5 to TRBJ2-2; 7 bases are a match to TRBD1. CDR3 length: 14 residues. After removal of 6 bases from V and 2 bases from J, the junction contained 3 bases not matched to a gene. Germline CDR1 reads MNHEY; CDR2 reads SVGAGI. The CDR3 nucleotides read TGTGCCAGCAGCAGACAGGGAAACACCGGGGAGCTGTTTTTT. It is translated as CASSRQGNTGELFF.

This chain links TRBV7-2 with TRBJ2-6; D unclear. Germline-derived CDR1 and CDR2 are SGHTA and FQGNSA. The CDR3 covers 14 residues. The V and J ends lost 5 bases and 1 base respectively, with 6 bases between them. The CDR3 here is CASSPRSGANVLTF. The CDR3 DNA reads as TGTGCCAGCAGCCCCCGGTCTGGGGCCAACGTCCTGACTTTC.

This clone showed up just once. V gene TRBV5-6 combines with J gene TRBJ2-5; the D is unclear. The CDR3 is 12 residues long. The germline V gene has CDR1 SGHDT and CDR2 YYEEEE. V shed 2 bases and J shed 4 bases, with 6 bases lying between them. Written as DNA, the CDR3 is TGTGCCAGCAGCTTCGTCCCAGAGACCCAGTACTTC. It specifies CASSFVPETQYF. Drawing the rest from reference TRBV5-6 and TRBJ2-5, the complete variable domain is DAGVTQSPTHLIKTRGQQVTLRCSPKSGHDTVSWYQQALGQGPQFIFQYYEEEERQRGNFPDRFSGHQFPNYSSELNVNALLLGDSALYLCASSFVPETQYFGPGTRLLVL.